One sample yielded the 19 T cell receptor beta chains listed below, sequenced in a study of cytomegalovirus exposure and HLA in healthy donors. The protocol was immunoSEQ multiplex PCR, while the TCRdb copy is restricted to in-frame clones and leaves out a portion. The sample lists 220,000 or so clones, around nine tenths occurring once. The sequenced material came from PBMCs. The receptor source for this set is a woman younger than 30 in good health and CMV-seropositive.

J is TRBJ1-2 and V is TRBV5-1; 7 bases fit TRBD1. CDR3 length: 12 amino acids. Germline lookup yields CDR1 SGHRS and CDR2 YFSETQ. The junction had 4 bases not matched to a gene; V was cut back by 3 bases and J by 8 bases. CDR3 nucleotides: TGCGCCAGCAGCTGGACAGGATCCGGCTACACCTTC. Amino acid sequence: CASSWTGSGYTF.

The chain uses TRBV20-1 and TRBJ2-1; 7 bases are a match to TRBD2. Germline values: CDR1 DFQATT, CDR2 SNEGSKA (reference sequence). The CDR3 is 11 residues long. The CDR3 is CRPTSNNEQFF. DNA of the CDR3: TGCAGGCCGACTAGCAACAATGAGCAGTTCTTC.

This rearrangement joins TRBV9 to TRBJ1-1, with D maybe TRBD1 (6 bases). CDR1 and CDR2 from the germline V gene are SGDLS and YYNGEE. This CDR3 comprises 15 residues. V shed 4 bases and J shed 0 bases, with 13 bases lying between them. CDR3 in DNA: TGTGCCAGCAGCCCTTGGACAGAGATGAACACTGAAGCTTTCTTT. Protein sequence: CASSPWTEMNTEAFF.

CDR3 protein: CASSFGTSVNSEQFF. The CDR3 DNA follows: TGTGCCAGCAGCTTCGGGACTAGCGTCAACAGTGAGCAGTTCTTC. The V call is TRBV5-4, the J call TRBJ2-1; TRBD2 agrees at 10 bases. Germline CDR1 is SGHNT and CDR2 is YYREEE (reference sequence). Trimming took 2 bases from V and 9 from J; bases not matched to a gene: 8. The CDR3 is made up of 15 amino acids.

Concerning this clone itself: Distinct nucleotide sequences in the sample also encode this CDR3. The chain employs TRBV7-2 and TRBJ2-2; 9 nucleotides line up with TRBD1. Germline CDR1 is SGHTA and CDR2 is FQGNSA. The CDR3 runs 15 residues. The trim removed 5 bases at V and 4 bases at J, leaving 5 bases unmatched. In nucleotides, the CDR3 is TGTGCCAGCAGCCCTGGGACAGGGAGCACCGGGGAGCTGTTTTTT. Translating gives CASSPGTGSTGELFF.

This clone was counted a single time. This sequence joins TRBV6-1 and TRBJ2-2; D is possibly TRBD1 (6 bases). Trimming removed 5 bases from V and 1 base from J, with 8 bases in between. The CDR3 is 14 amino acids. CDR1 is MNHNS and CDR2 is SASEGT in the germline V gene. CDR3 coding DNA: TGTGCCAGCAGTAGGGGACAGAACACCGGGGAGCTGTTTTTT. It is translated as CASSRGQNTGELFF.

The V call is TRBV4-1, the J call TRBJ1-5; the D gene is possibly TRBD1 (6 bases). V was shortened by 2 bases and J by 1 base, with 15 bases between the two germline ends. Germline V gene lookup returns CDR1 MGHRA and CDR2 YSYEKL. This CDR3 has 17 residues. The CDR3 sequence: CASSQLQGLRSNQPQHF. The DNA for the CDR3 is TGCGCCAGCAGCCAACTACAGGGCCTTAGGAGCAATCAGCCCCAGCATTTT.

CDR3 region: CASSVSSNTEAFF. For the CDR3, the DNA is TGTGCCAGCAGCGTGTCCTCGAACACTGAAGCTTTCTTT. The rearrangement joins TRBV9 to TRBJ1-1; no reliable D call. Germline V gene lookup returns CDR1 SGDLS and CDR2 YYNGEE. This CDR3 has 13 amino acids. Trimming pared 2 bases from V and 1 base from J, leaving 6 bases between.

The chain couples TRBV7-2 to TRBJ1-4; no reliable D call. Trimming removed 0 bases at V and 4 bases at J, with 12 bases between. Germline V gene lookup returns CDR1 SGHTA and CDR2 FQGNSA. The CDR3 runs 16 residues. This chain's CDR3 is CASSLARRGLNEKLFF. CDR3 coding DNA: TGTGCCAGCAGCTTAGCGCGACGCGGCCTTAATGAAAAACTGTTTTTT.

V gene TRBV5-1 combines with J gene TRBJ2-1; possible D gene TRBD1, 6 bases. Germline V gene lookup returns CDR1 SGHRS and CDR2 YFSETQ. V dropped 4 bases and J dropped 0 bases, with 20 bases sitting between them. The CDR3 is made up of 18 amino acids. The DNA for the CDR3 is TGCGCCAGCAGCCCGATCAGGACAGTTTCGAGCTCCTACAATGAGCAGTTCTTC. Translated, it gives CASSPIRTVSSSYNEQFF. Combining the CDR3 with reference TRBV5-1 and TRBJ2-1 gives the whole variable domain KAGVTQTPRYLIKTRGQQVTLSCSPISGHRSVSWYQQTPGQGLQFLFEYFSETQRNKGNFPGRFSGRQFSNSRSEMNVSTLELGDSALYLCASSPIRTVSSSYNEQFFGPGTRLTVL.

DNA of the CDR3: TGTGCCAGCAGTTACACTAGCAACAATGAGCAGTTCTTC. The encoded protein is CASSYTSNNEQFF. The gene calls are TRBV6-5 and TRBJ2-1; D is possibly TRBD2 (6 bases). This CDR3 region has 13 residues. The germline V and J ends were trimmed by 2 bases and 5 bases, with 7 bases remaining between them. The V gene's germline CDR1 is MNHEY and CDR2 SVGAGI.

The J gene is TRBJ2-1, the V gene TRBV11-1; 10 positions agree with TRBD2. Trimming took 5 bases from V and 3 from J; bases not matched to a gene: 4. This CDR3 contains 15 residues. Germline CDR1 SGHAT, CDR2 FQDESV (reference sequence). CDR3 sequence: CASSRGLADYNEQFF. In DNA form, the CDR3 reads TGTGCCAGCAGCCGCGGACTAGCGGACTACAATGAGCAGTTCTTC. Complete variable domain (other parts from reference TRBV11-1 and TRBJ2-1): EAEVAQSPRYKITEKSQAVAFWCDPISGHATLYWYRQILGQGPELLVQFQDESVVDDSQLPKDRFSAERLKGVDSTLKIQPAELGDSAMYLCASSRGLADYNEQFFGPGTRLTVL.

J is TRBJ1-4 and V is TRBV27; TRBD1 might be the D (5 bases). V was trimmed by 6 bases and J by 8 bases, leaving 16 bases between them. This CDR3 is 14 amino acids long. Germline CDR1 reads MNHEY; CDR2 reads SMNVEV (reference sequence). In nucleotides, the CDR3 is TGTGCCAGCAGGCCGGGGGTGGGGAGAGAAAAACTGTTTTTT. As protein: CASRPGVGREKLFF.

This rearrangement joins TRBV28 to TRBJ2-1, with TRBD1 matching 8 bases. Germline CDR1 and CDR2: MDHEN and SYDVKM. The CDR3 sequence is 13 residues long. After removal of 2 bases from V and 12 bases from J, the junction contained 6 bases not matched to a gene. As DNA, the CDR3 is TGTGCCAGCAGTTTAAGGGGAGACAGGGGGCAGTTCTTC. This sequence encodes CASSLRGDRGQFF.

V usage is TRBV19 and J usage is TRBJ1-5, with D unresolved. The CDR3 length is 13 residues. The germline V and J ends were trimmed by 4 bases and 7 bases, with 11 bases remaining between them. Germline V gene data show CDR1 as LNHDA and CDR2 as SQIVND (reference sequence). This CDR3 reads CASSNEGWQPQHF. In DNA, the CDR3 is TGTGCCAGTAGTAATGAGGGCTGGCAGCCCCAGCATTTT.

This clone was picked up one time. This chain links TRBV11-2 with TRBJ2-7; D possibly corresponds to TRBD2 (5 bases). Germline loops: CDR1 SGHAT, CDR2 FQNNGV. The V end was cut by 5 bases, the J end by 3 bases, with 17 bases between. The length of the CDR3 is 15 residues. The CDR3 DNA reads as TGTGCCAGCAGCCGTATTAGAGGGCGGGTCTACGAGCAGTACTTC. Translation gives CASSRIRGRVYEQYF. Supplemented by reference TRBV11-2 and TRBJ2-7, the full variable domain reads EAGVAQSPRYKIIEKRQSVAFWCNPISGHATLYWYQQILGQGPKLLIQFQNNGVVDDSQLPKDRFSAERLKGVDSTLKIQPAKLEDSAVYLCASSRIRGRVYEQYFGPGTRLTVT.

The rearrangement joins TRBV6-1 to TRBJ2-3; D gene uncertain. The germline V and J ends were trimmed by 8 bases and 4 bases, with 10 bases remaining between them. This CDR3 contains 12 residues. Germline values: CDR1 MNHNS, CDR2 SASEGT. CDR3 residues: CASYVTPDTQYF. CDR3 sequence (DNA): TGTGCCAGCTATGTAACTCCAGATACGCAGTATTTT.

The V call is TRBV11-2, the J call TRBJ1-1; 8 bases map to TRBD1. The CDR3 loop spans 13 amino acids. V lost 6 bases to trimming and J lost 5 bases; unmatched junction nucleotides: 5. Germline lookup yields CDR1 SGHAT and CDR2 FQNNGV. The CDR3, as DNA: TGTGCCAGCAGGCCTACAGGGGGGACTGAAGCTTTCTTT. Encoded protein: CASRPTGGTEAFF.

V gene TRBV4-1 combines with J gene TRBJ2-1, with D maybe TRBD2 (7 bases). This CDR3 spans 14 amino acids. Germline CDR1 reads MGHRA; CDR2 reads YSYEKL. Trimming removed 0 bases from V and 7 bases from J, with 10 bases in between. As DNA, the CDR3 is TGCGCCAGCAGCCAAGAGGAGGGGGGGAATGAGCAGTTCTTC. This translates into CASSQEEGGNEQFF.